This T cell receptor beta chain came from a study of beta chain features in type 1 diabetes. The study, taken as a whole, reports: Amplification by PCR could prefer shorter templates, with the same effect in patients and controls. Sampled from patients, naive, central memory and Treg TCRB repertoires appeared more similar than those sampled from healthy donors. When cDNA is sequenced, cells with high TCR expression could be over-represented.

TCRB transcripts that were expressed got sequenced, as all of the isolated RNA had been reverse transcribed. Libraries were prepared by immunoSEQ multiplex PCR; TCRdb keeps only in-frame clonotypes and omits some of them. The table lists just over 600,000 clones, roughly a sixth of them singletons. CDR3 size: 15 residues. The J segment lost 2 bases and the V segment lost 4 bases, leaving 6 bases of the junction unmatched. CDR1 and CDR2 (germline): LGHNA, YSLEER. This clone was counted between two and nine times. As yet, its antigen is unknown. Every donor provided one heparinised blood draw, which averaged about 110 mL.

The V call is TRBV4-3, the J call TRBJ2-5; 8 bases match TRBD1. The TCR sequence derives from a man aged 18 to 30 in good health. Sequenced input: naive CD4+ T cells from blood. The CDR3 reads CASSLSGQEQETQYF. The CDR3 DNA reads as TGCGCCAGCAGCCTTTCGGGACAGGAACAAGAGACCCAGTACTTC.